This TCR beta chain was sequenced during a study of blood T cell repertoires in COVID-19. Study background: From the United States, Italy and Spain came samples of acute and convalescent COVID-19. The cDNA or gDNA used as material had been derived from T cells, B-cell-depleted T cells, or PBMCs.

In the original processing: How many nucleated cells were present was estimated from reference gene primer amplification. This table comes from immunoSEQ multiplex PCR, and its TCRdb copy is limited to in-frame clones, with some not included. D and trimming come from the DNA, and the V and J calls and clone size come from that table. The table lists under 95,000 clones, more than 80% of them singletons. The CDR3 loop spans 12 amino acids. Germline lookup yields CDR1 SNHLY and CDR2 FYNNEI. Trimming took 6 bases from V and 1 from J, leaving 7 bases between them. This clone occurred once. The chain carries TRBV2 and TRBJ2-7, with D maybe TRBD2 (6 bases). Material: peripheral blood. This TCR derives from a woman aged 80 or older with acute or convalescent COVID-19. The CDR3 here is CASSGGSYEQYF. The DNA of the CDR3 is TGTGCCAGCAGCGGGGGTTCCTACGAGCAGTACTTC. The variable domain in full, with the rest retrieved from reference TRBV2 and TRBJ2-7, is EPEVTQTPSHQVTQMGQEVILRCVPISNHLYFYWYRQILGQKVEFLVSFYNNEISEKSEIFDDQFSVERPDGSNFTLKIRSTKLEDSAMYFCASSGGSYEQYFGPGTRLTVT.